A selection of T cell receptor beta chains follows, all from one sample in a study of control samples from healthy donors and cancer patients. The data were produced by immunoSEQ multiplex PCR, yet TCRdb's version contains in-frame clones alone and is incomplete. This table has more than 150,000 clones, roughly 93% appearing once. Sequencing used blood. These receptors all come from a man in his forties or fifties in good health. The CDR3 runs from the conserved cysteine through the conserved F or W. The D gene is left open where the match is weak. Some rows mark clone size as missing; the rest say once, few, many or name a class of expanded clone.

TRBV2,.,.,TRBJ1-1,TGTGCCAGCAGTGCTCTCGGGGGCCCACAGCGGGACACTGAAGCTTTCTTT,CASSALGGPQRDTEAFF
TRBV3-1/TRBV3-2,.,.,TRBJ2-7,TGTGCCAGCAGCCAGTCGAGGGTCGAGCAGTACTTC,CASSQSRVEQYF
TRBV30,.,.,TRBJ1-2,TGTGCCTCGGAACCCGGACGGGCCGAATCATATGGCTACACCTTC,CASEPGRAESYGYTF
TRBV27,.,.,TRBJ2-2,TGTGCCAGCATCACAAAGGGCAGGAGTAACACCGGGGAGCTGTTTTTT,CASITKGRSNTGELFF
TRBV5-1,.,.,TRBJ2-2,TGCGCCAGCAGGGACCGACCCCTTTACACCGGGGAGCTGTTTTTT,CASRDRPLYTGELFF
TRBV27,.,TRBD1,TRBJ1-5,TGTGCCAGCAGTTTAGGGACAGGGGGCGATCAGCCCCAGCATTTT,CASSLGTGGDQPQHF
TRBV3-1/TRBV3-2,once,.,TRBJ2-2,TGTGCCAGCAGCCAGGCGTCCGGGGAGCTGTTTTTT,CASSQASGELFF
TRBV5-1,.,.,TRBJ1-1,TGCGCCAGCAGCTTGTCTGGGAGGGAGACCGATGAAGCTTTCTTT,CASSLSGRETDEAFF
TRBV19,.,.,TRBJ2-2,TGTGCCAGTAGGGAGAACACCGGGGAGCTGTTTTTT,CASRENTGELFF
TRBV18,.,TRBD1,TRBJ2-1,TGTGCCAGCTCACCCCCAGGGGGAGTCGGGGTTGAGCAGTTCTTC,CASSPPGGVGVEQFF
TRBV28,.,TRBD1,TRBJ1-4,TGTGCCAGCAGTACGGGACAGGGGGCTAATGAAAAACTGTTTTTT,CASSTGQGANEKLFF
TRBV2,.,.,TRBJ2-5,TGTGCCAGCAGTGCTGCCGGGCCTTACTCTTACTTC,CASSAAGPYSYF
TRBV7-3,.,.,TRBJ1-6,TGTGCCAGCAGCTTAAGCGGGGGTTATAATTCACCCCTCCACTTT,CASSLSGGYNSPLHF
TRBV5-4,.,.,TRBJ1-2,TGTGCCAGCAGCTTGGACAGCTATGGCTACACCTTC,CASSLDSYGYTF
TRBV9,.,TRBD2,TRBJ2-7,TGTGCCAGCAGCGTAGGGACTAGCGGAACCTACGAGCAGTACTTC,CASSVGTSGTYEQYF
TRBV19,.,.,TRBJ1-1,TGTGCCAGTAGACCGGGACACCTGAACACTGAAGCTTTCTTT,CASRPGHLNTEAFF
TRBV4-2,.,TRBD2,TRBJ2-3,TGTGCCAGCAGCCAGAACCTAGCGGGGGCCACAGATACGCAGTATTTT,CASSQNLAGATDTQYF
TRBV9,.,.,TRBJ1-2,TGTGCCAGCAGCGCAGCAGGGGTATCACCCTTAGGCTACACCTTC,CASSAAGVSPLGYTF
TRBV28,.,.,TRBJ2-1,TGTGCCAGCAGTTTAACGGGGAGGCGAGAGCAGTTCTTC,CASSLTGRREQFF
TRBV24-1,.,TRBD2,TRBJ2-1,TGTGCCACCAGTGATTTAGCGGGAAGCGACAATGAGCAGTTCTTC,CATSDLAGSDNEQFF
TRBV29-1,.,.,TRBJ2-5,TGCAGCGGCGAACAGGACTCCCTGGGGGAGACCCAGTACTTC,CSGEQDSLGETQYF
TRBV6-6,once,.,TRBJ2-1,TGTGCCAGCAGCAAAGACTTCTACAATGAGCAGTTCTTC,CASSKDFYNEQFF
TRBV7-7,.,.,TRBJ1-3,TGTGCTAGCAGCTCCGGACCGAACTCTGGAAACACCATATATTTT,CASSSGPNSGNTIYF
TRBV7-9,once,.,TRBJ2-3,TGTGCCAGCAGGTCGCGGGGTACAGATACGCAGTATTTT,CASRSRGTDTQYF
TRBV28,.,.,TRBJ2-4,TGTGCCAGCAGTTTAGAACGGCTAGGAGCCAAAAACATTCAGTACTTC,CASSLERLGAKNIQYF
TRBV29-1,.,.,TRBJ1-4,TGCAGCGGAAGCAGCTTTAATGAAAAACTGTTTTTT,CSGSSFNEKLFF
TRBV7-2,.,.,TRBJ1-2,TGTGCCAGCAGCTTGTATCTGGAGGGGTGGGGTGGCTACACCTTC,CASSLYLEGWGGYTF
TRBV7-6,.,TRBD2,TRBJ2-7,TGTGCCAGCAGCCCCGGGACTAGCAGGACCTACGAGCAGTACTTC,CASSPGTSRTYEQYF
TRBV3-1/TRBV3-2,.,TRBD2,TRBJ2-2,TGTGCCAGCAGCCTAGGGACTAGCGGGAACACCGGGGAGCTGTTTTTT,CASSLGTSGNTGELFF
TRBV7-2,.,TRBD2,TRBJ2-7,TGTGCCAGCAGCCTCCTAAGCGGGAGGAGCTCCTACGAGCAGTACTTC,CASSLLSGRSSYEQYF
TRBV10-3,.,.,TRBJ2-1,TGTGCCATCAGTGACGTCAGGCCGGAGAAGAATGAGCAGTTCTTC,CAISDVRPEKNEQFF
TRBV6-2/TRBV6-3,.,.,TRBJ2-3,TGTGCCAGCAGTTACGCTAGATCAACTAGCACAGATACGCAGTATTTT,CASSYARSTSTDTQYF
TRBV27,.,.,TRBJ2-1,TGTGCCAGCAGTTCCCAGGAGGGGCCACGGCGGTTCTTC,CASSSQEGPRRFF
TRBV2,.,TRBD2,TRBJ2-1,TGTGCCAGCAGTGAGGGGGCGGGAGGGACCTACAATGAGCAGTTCTTC,CASSEGAGGTYNEQFF
TRBV7-2,.,TRBD1,TRBJ2-2,TGTGCCAGCAGCCCGGGACAGGGAATCGTCTGGGAGCTGTTTTTT,CASSPGQGIVWELFF
TRBV5-1,.,.,TRBJ2-7,TGCGCCAGCAGCTTGGGGGGACCCGTTGTCGAGCAGTACTTC,CASSLGGPVVEQYF
TRBV11-2,.,TRBD1,TRBJ1-4,TGTGCCAGCAGCTTATTGCCCGGGACAGGGAGGTTGGAACTGTTTTTT,CASSLLPGTGRLELFF
TRBV28,.,TRBD1,TRBJ1-4,TGTGCCAGCAGTCCTCGGACAGGCGAAAAACTGTTTTTT,CASSPRTGEKLFF
TRBV29-1,.,.,TRBJ2-1,TGCAGCGCCCGACCAGGCAGCCAAGGCTACAATGAGCAGTTCTTC,CSARPGSQGYNEQFF
TRBV19,.,TRBD1,TRBJ1-4,TGTGCCAGTAGTATGGCCCCGATACAGGGGGGAAACGAAAAACTGTTTTTT,CASSMAPIQGGNEKLFF
TRBV19,.,TRBD1,TRBJ2-2,TGTGCCAGTAGTAGGGACAGGGGGCAGAACACCGGGGAGCTGTTTTTT,CASSRDRGQNTGELFF
TRBV10-3,.,.,TRBJ1-1,TGTGCCATCAGTGAGTCGAGGGTTGGGAACACTGAAGCTTTCTTT,CAISESRVGNTEAFF
TRBV14,once,.,TRBJ2-6,TGTGCCAGCAGCCGCTCGGGGGACGTCCTGACTTTC,CASSRSGDVLTF
TRBV27,.,TRBD1,TRBJ1-4,TGTGCCAGCAGTAGTTTTCGGACAGGGGCTGGGGAAAAACTGTTTTTT,CASSSFRTGAGEKLFF